Listed below are T cell receptor beta chains from one sample, sequenced in a study of shared clonotypes between healthy human individuals. Libraries were prepared by immunoSEQ multiplex PCR; TCRdb keeps only in-frame clonotypes and omits some of them. The repertoire holds around 1.9 million clones, with 80% to 95% as singletons. The specimen sequenced was naive CD8+ T cells from PBMCs. Receptors were obtained from a man aged 18-30 years in good health. Some clones in this sample may be carry-over from other donors' samples. Both conserved end residues are trimmed from each CDR3.

>TRBV25-1|TRBJ1-1
ASSEPLLGTEAF
>TRBV5-6|TRBJ2-7
ASSLGRFGGRGTYEQY
>TRBV7-8|TRBJ1-1
ASSFRESAF
>TRBV4-3|TRBJ2-5
ASSQESSLRETQY
>TRBV14|TRBJ1-2
ASSQMTGDYGYT
>TRBV19|TRBJ2-7
ASSPIPGQTYEQY
>TRBV11-3|TRBJ2-1
ASSLDPAYNEQF
>TRBV28|TRBJ1-1
ASSLNRGAAEAF
>TRBV28|TRBJ2-7
ASSLWTYEQY
>TRBV9|TRBJ2-3
ASSLRRGSGVTDTQY
>TRBV30|TRBJ1-5
AWSAGGDRQPQH
>TRBV28|TRBJ2-7
ASTHQGAYEQY
>TRBV4-1|TRBJ2-2
ASSDRGYTGELF
>TRBV5-1|TRBJ2-1
ASGTSGPSSYNEQF
>TRBV11-2|TRBJ2-7
ASSSGRGYEQY
>TRBV10-1|TRBJ2-7
ASWTGSSYEQY
>TRBV9|TRBJ1-5
ASSVGQSNQPQH
>TRBV11-2|TRBJ2-1
ASSLEGRVFNEQF
>TRBV10-3|TRBJ2-2
ALRTGTPNTGELF
>TRBV28|TRBJ2-1
ASSLLRYNEQF
>TRBV9|TRBJ2-7
ASSVTAFREQY
>TRBV11-2|TRBJ2-7
ASSLDTYEQY
>TRBV5-6|TRBJ1-2
ASSPPGAGYGYT
>TRBV7-9|TRBJ2-6
ASSLKRTSGANVLT
>TRBV4-3|TRBJ1-1
ASSSTRGTEAF
>TRBV28|TRBJ1-6
ASSQRGGNSPLH
>TRBV27|TRBJ2-7
ASSLHRGLAVEQY
>TRBV9|TRBJ1-3
ASSATRSSGNTIY
>TRBV11-2|TRBJ2-5
ASSSHGAGKQETQY
>TRBV4-1|TRBJ2-7
ASSQAVQVYSYEQY
>TRBV28|TRBJ2-7
ASSLVGGAYEQY
>TRBV27|TRBJ2-3
ASRRAGDTDTQY
>TRBV4-2|TRBJ2-7
ASSQNGIAGVFYEQY
>TRBV7-2|TRBJ1-4
ASSLAPRGEKLF
>TRBV19|TRBJ2-7
ASTEDWASEQY
>TRBV5-6|TRBJ2-1
ASRPTGTTNEQF
>TRBV9|TRBJ2-7
ASSPGGGDSYEQY
>TRBV28|TRBJ2-7
ASSRSYEQY
>TRBV9|TRBJ2-1
ASSEPPGLAEYNEQF
>TRBV7-9|TRBJ2-1
ASSLSRESYNEQF
>TRBV25-1|TRBJ1-1
ASSVGPQGAEAF
>TRBV28|TRBJ1-2
ASSFGGPNYGYT
>TRBV25-1|TRBJ1-5
ASRDSGYNQPQH
>TRBV7-8|TRBJ2-1
ASSFGFGGPSSYNEQF